The rows below give T cell receptor beta chains drawn from one sample of a study of blood T cells in healthy people across ages. MiXCR, applied by TCRdb to the 5' RACE reads, yields one record per CDR3 protein. The sample lists about 1.8 million distinct CDR3 sequences; 49% were seen once. Sequences were obtained from blood. These receptors were obtained from a woman aged 40-49 years in good health. Both conserved end residues are part of each CDR3. The D gene is left open where the match is weak. The listing skips clone size in some rows; elsewhere it reads once, few, many or a size class.

>few|NA|TRBV6-2/TRBV6-3|TRBJ2-7
CASSYPTRGEQYF
TGTGCCAGCAGTTACCCAACTAGGGGCGAGCAGTACTTC
>NA|TRBD1|TRBV14|TRBJ2-3
CASNRQGPRGTQYF
TGTGCCAGCAACCGACAGGGGCCGAGGGGGACGCAGTATTTT
>few|NA|TRBV5-6|TRBJ2-5
CASSGGTPQETQYF
TGTGCCAGCAGCGGCGGGACTCCCCAAGAGACCCAGTACTTC
>NA|TRBD2|TRBV7-2|TRBJ2-1
CASSKGLAGGDNEQFF
TGTGCCAGCAGCAAAGGACTAGCGGGGGGGGACAATGAGCAGTTCTTC
>NA|NA|TRBV4-2|TRBJ2-5
CASSQDGRNQFYEQYF
TGTGCCAGCAGCCAAGATGGACGGAACCAATTCTATGAGCAGTACTTC
>few|NA|TRBV24-1|TRBJ2-5
CATSDLKLQGDYQETQYF
TGTGCCACCAGTGATTTGAAGTTGCAGGGTGATTACCAAGAGACCCAGTACTTC
>NA|TRBD2|TRBV6-2/TRBV6-3|TRBJ2-7
CASSYPGLAGRPLGVVDEQYF
TGTGCCAGCAGTTACCCCGGACTAGCGGGGCGCCCGTTGGGTGTAGTCGACGAGCAGTACTTC
>NA|NA|TRBV27|TRBJ2-2
CASSLWQGLGTGELFF
TGTGCCAGCAGTTTATGGCAAGGGTTGGGCACCGGGGAGCTGTTTTTT
>NA|NA|TRBV9|TRBJ2-1
CASSVIPSEGNNEQFF
TGTGCCAGCAGCGTAATCCCTAGTGAGGGGAACAATGAGCAGTTCTTC
>NA|TRBD1|TRBV7-9|TRBJ2-3
CASSVGQVSRTDTQYF
TGTGCCAGCAGCGTTGGACAGGTATCTCGCACAGATACGCAGTATTTT
>NA|NA|TRBV3-1|TRBJ1-5
CASSQARGGINQPQHF
TGTGCCAGCAGCCAAGCCCGTGGGGGAATCAATCAGCCCCAGCATTTT
>many|TRBD2|TRBV11-2|TRBJ2-5
CASSLAGGAETQYF
TGTGCCAGCAGCTTAGCGGGGGGAGCGGAGACCCAGTACTTC
>many|NA|TRBV7-2|TRBJ2-5
CASSLALRGQTQYF
TGTGCCAGCAGCTTAGCGCTGCGGGGACAGACCCAGTACTTC
>once|TRBD1|TRBV30|TRBJ1-2
CAWRTGDRVGCTF
TGTGCCTGGCGGACAGGGGATCGGGTAGGCTGCACCTTC
>NA|TRBD1|TRBV7-9|TRBJ2-5
CASRVSGQQETQYF
TGTGCCAGCAGAGTGTCGGGACAGCAAGAGACCCAGTACTTC
>NA|TRBD1|TRBV9|TRBJ2-7
CASSSRDRRGSYEQYF
TGTGCCAGCAGCTCCCGGGACAGAAGAGGGTCCTACGAGCAGTACTTC
>few|NA|TRBV20-1|TRBJ2-7
CSASLVGYEQYF
TGCAGTGCAAGCTTAGTAGGTTACGAGCAGTACTTC
>NA|TRBD1|TRBV5-1|TRBJ1-1
CASSLGGQDVYTEAFF
TGCGCCAGCAGCTTGGGCGGACAGGATGTGTACACTGAAGCTTTCTTT